Shown below are 3 T cell receptor beta chains from a single sample sequenced in a study of breast tumors, draining lymph nodes, adjacent tissues. TCRdb redid the calling of the multiplex PCR reads with MiXCR, one entry per CDR3 protein. The data show about 15,000 distinct CDR3 sequences, with around three fifths seen just once and 30% held by the top ten. The specimen was tumor-adjacent breast tissue. These receptors were collected from a female donor with breast cancer. Some clones in this sample may be carry-over from other donors' samples.

The J gene is TRBJ2-1, the V gene TRBV7-3, with 14 bases aligning to TRBD2. The CDR3 has 18 residues. V lost 3 bases and J lost 2; bases outside the gene matches: 6. The germline V gene encodes CDR1 SGHTA and CDR2 FQGTGA. CDR3 sequence: CASSFRLAGGTPYNEQFF. As DNA, the CDR3 is TGTGCCAGCAGCTTCAGACTAGCGGGAGGGACCCCCTACAATGAGCAGTTCTTC.

The chain has TRBV7-2 and TRBJ2-4; D is perhaps TRBD2 (7 bases). Germline assignment: CDR1 SGHTA and CDR2 FQGNSA. This CDR3 region has 15 residues. Trimming took off 1 base at V and 7 bases at J, with 14 bases between the two ends. The DNA for the CDR3 is TGTGCCAGCAGCTTAGGGGGGGGCTGGAGGAACATTCAGTACTTC. Its protein product is CASSLGGGWRNIQYF.

This chain links TRBV5-6 with TRBJ2-3; the D is unclear. Trimming shortened V by 0 bases and J by 3 bases, and 8 bases separated the two germline ends. Germline CDR1 is SGHDT and CDR2 is YYEEEE. The CDR3 is 14 residues long. The CDR3 loop is CASSLGSGTDTQYF. CDR3 nucleotides: TGTGCCAGCAGCTTGGGGAGTGGAACAGATACGCAGTATTTT.